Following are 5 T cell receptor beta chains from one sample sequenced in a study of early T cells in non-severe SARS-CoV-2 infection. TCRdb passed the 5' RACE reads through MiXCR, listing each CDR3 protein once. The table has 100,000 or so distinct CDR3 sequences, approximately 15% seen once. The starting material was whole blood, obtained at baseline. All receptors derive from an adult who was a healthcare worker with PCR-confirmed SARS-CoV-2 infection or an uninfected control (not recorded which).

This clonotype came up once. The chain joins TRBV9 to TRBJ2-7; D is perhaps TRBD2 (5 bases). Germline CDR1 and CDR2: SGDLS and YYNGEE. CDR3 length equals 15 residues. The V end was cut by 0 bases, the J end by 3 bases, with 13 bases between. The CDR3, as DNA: TGTGCCAGCAGCGTAGGTCCGGCGGAGGTCTACGAGCAGTACTTC. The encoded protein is CASSVGPAEVYEQYF.

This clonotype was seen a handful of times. Here the CDR3 reads CASSVVDTQYF. CDR3 bases: TGTGCCAGCAGCGTCGTAGATACGCAGTATTTT. The chain employs TRBV11-2 and TRBJ2-3; D remains unclear. Trimming removed 5 bases from V and 5 bases from J, with 5 bases in between. Germline CDR1 reads SGHAT; CDR2 reads FQNNGV. There are 11 residues in the CDR3. Drawing the rest from reference TRBV11-2 and TRBJ2-3, the complete variable domain is EAGVAQSPRYKIIEKRQSVAFWCNPISGHATLYWYQQILGQGPKLLIQFQNNGVVDDSQLPKDRFSAERLKGVDSTLKIQPAKLEDSAVYLCASSVVDTQYFGPGTRLTVL.

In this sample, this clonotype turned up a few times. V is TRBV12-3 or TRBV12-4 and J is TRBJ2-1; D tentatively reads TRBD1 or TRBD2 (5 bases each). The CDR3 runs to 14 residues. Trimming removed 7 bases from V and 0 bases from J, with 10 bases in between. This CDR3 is CASIWGSSYNEQFF. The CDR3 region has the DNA TGTGCCAGCATCTGGGGGAGCTCCTACAATGAGCAGTTCTTC.

In DNA, the CDR3 is TGTGCCAGCAGTTCGACTAGCGGGAGTTCCGGGGAGCTGTTTTTT. Its translation: CASSSTSGSSGELFF. This chain connects TRBV28 to TRBJ2-2, with 12 nucleotides matching TRBD2. CDR1 is MDHEN and CDR2 is SYDVKM in the germline V gene. With 4 bases clipped from V and 6 bases from J, the junction kept 3 bases outside the gene matches. The CDR3 loop spans 15 amino acids.

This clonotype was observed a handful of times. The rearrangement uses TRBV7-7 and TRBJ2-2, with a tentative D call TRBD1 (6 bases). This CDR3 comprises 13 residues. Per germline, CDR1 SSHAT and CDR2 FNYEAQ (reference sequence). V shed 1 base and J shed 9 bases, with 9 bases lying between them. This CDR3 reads CASSLDGGWELFF. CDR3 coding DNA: TGTGCCAGCAGCTTAGATGGGGGCTGGGAGCTGTTTTTT.